The source of this TCR beta chain is a study of T cell responses to AZD1222 COVID-19 vaccine. The CDR3 is 19 amino acids. After removal of 5 bases from V and 9 bases from J, the junction contained 21 bases not matched to a gene. In germline, CDR1 is SGHTA, CDR2 FQGTGA. Only in-frame clones appear in the TCRdb table, and some are missing; sequencing was by immunoSEQ multiplex PCR. The sample lists under 150,000 clones, about nine tenths occurring once. Regarding this clone: Antigen: not known.

Whole-study results and caveats: Vaccination with two AZD1222 doses was followed by a rise in Spike-specific TCR breadth and depth.

The chain joins TRBV7-3 to TRBJ2-5; 13 bases line up with TRBD2. This receptor was taken from an adult who received the AZD1222 COVID-19 vaccine. The sequences come from peripheral blood, collected 28 days after the second AZD1222 dose. The CDR3 sequence is CASSRRDTRLAGGLEPQYF. CDR3 bases: TGTGCCAGCAGCCGCCGGGACACCCGACTAGCGGGGGGTCTCGAACCCCAGTACTTC.